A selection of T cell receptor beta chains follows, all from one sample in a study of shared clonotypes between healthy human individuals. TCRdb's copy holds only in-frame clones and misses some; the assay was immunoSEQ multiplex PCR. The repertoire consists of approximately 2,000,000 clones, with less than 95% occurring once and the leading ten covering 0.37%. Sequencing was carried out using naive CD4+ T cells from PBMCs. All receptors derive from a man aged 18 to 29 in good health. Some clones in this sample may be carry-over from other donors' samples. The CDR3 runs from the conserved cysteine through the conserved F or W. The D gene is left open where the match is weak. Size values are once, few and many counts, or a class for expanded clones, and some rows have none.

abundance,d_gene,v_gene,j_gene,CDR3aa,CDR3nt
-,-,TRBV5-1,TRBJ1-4,CASSLAGQSEGKLFF,TGCGCCAGCAGCTTGGCCGGACAGAGCGAAGGAAAACTGTTTTTT
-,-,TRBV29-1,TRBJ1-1,CSVPGLVNTEAFF,TGCAGCGTTCCAGGGTTGGTAAACACTGAAGCTTTCTTT
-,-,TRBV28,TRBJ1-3,CASSSPFAATYSGNTIYF,TGTGCCAGCAGTTCTCCATTCGCGGCCACCTACTCTGGAAACACCATATATTTT
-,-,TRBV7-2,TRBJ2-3,CASSLSAFSTDTQYF,TGTGCCAGCAGCTTAAGTGCGTTTAGCACAGATACGCAGTATTTT
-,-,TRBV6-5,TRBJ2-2,CASSPQGGTTGELFF,TGTGCCAGCAGTCCCCAGGGCGGGACCACCGGGGAGCTGTTTTTT
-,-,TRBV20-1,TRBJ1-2,CSATGKYGYTF,TGCAGTGCTACCGGGAAATATGGCTACACCTTC
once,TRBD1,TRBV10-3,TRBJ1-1,CAISGTGSTEAFF,TGTGCCATCAGTGGGACAGGTAGCACTGAAGCTTTCTTT
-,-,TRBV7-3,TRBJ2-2,CASSLRIGTGELFF,TGTGCCAGCAGCTTGAGGATCGGTACCGGGGAGCTGTTTTTT
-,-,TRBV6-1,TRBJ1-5,CASTTFTGSQPQHF,TGTGCCAGCACCACTTTTACGGGGTCCCAGCCCCAGCATTTT
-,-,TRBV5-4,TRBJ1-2,CASTTGREYGYTF,TGTGCCTCCACAACCGGTAGGGAGTATGGCTACACCTTC
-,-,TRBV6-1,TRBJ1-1,CASSEYLNTEAFF,TGTGCCAGCAGTGAATATCTGAACACTGAAGCTTTCTTT
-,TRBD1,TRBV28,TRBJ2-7,CASRLQGDTEQYF,TGTGCCAGCAGGTTACAGGGGGACACCGAGCAGTACTTC
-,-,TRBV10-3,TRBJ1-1,CAISGGGYMNTEAFF,TGTGCCATCAGTGGGGGGGGTTACATGAACACTGAAGCTTTCTTT
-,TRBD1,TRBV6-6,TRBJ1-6,CASHRQGGSPLHF,TGTGCCAGCCATCGACAGGGTGGATCACCCCTCCACTTT
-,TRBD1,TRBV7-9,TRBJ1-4,CASSHLRGAGSEKLFF,TGTGCCAGCAGCCACCTCAGGGGGGCCGGTAGTGAAAAACTGTTTTTT
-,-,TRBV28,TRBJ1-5,CASRIGGSTQPQHF,TGTGCCAGCAGAATAGGGGGGAGTACCCAGCCCCAGCATTTT
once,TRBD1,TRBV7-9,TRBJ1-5,CASSRLTGNSNQPQHF,TGTGCCAGCAGCAGATTGACAGGGAATAGCAATCAGCCCCAGCATTTT
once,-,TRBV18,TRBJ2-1,CASTPTSPLGDEQFF,TGTGCCAGCACCCCCACCTCCCCCCTTGGCGATGAGCAGTTCTTC
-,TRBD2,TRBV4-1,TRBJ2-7,CASSQDVAGGSSYEQYF,TGCGCCAGCAGCCAAGACGTAGCGGGAGGGAGCTCCTACGAGCAGTACTTC
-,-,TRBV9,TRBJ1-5,CASSVGVQQPQHF,TGTGCCAGCAGCGTAGGGGTTCAGCAGCCCCAGCATTTT
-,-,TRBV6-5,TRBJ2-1,CASNPDSARGEQFF,TGTGCCAGCAATCCGGACTCCGCGCGGGGCGAGCAGTTCTTC
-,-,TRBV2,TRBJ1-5,CASTEQGINQPQHF,TGTGCCAGCACAGAACAGGGTATCAATCAGCCCCAGCATTTT
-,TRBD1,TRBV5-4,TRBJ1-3,CASSLAKIGTGGNTIYF,TGTGCCAGCAGCTTGGCCAAGATTGGGACAGGGGGAAACACCATATATTTT
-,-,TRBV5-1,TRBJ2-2,CASSSSYTGELFF,TGCGCCAGCAGCTCCTCCTACACCGGGGAGCTGTTTTTT
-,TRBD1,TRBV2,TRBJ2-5,CASSHQTGKETQYF,TGTGCCAGCAGTCACCAGACAGGGAAAGAGACCCAGTACTTC
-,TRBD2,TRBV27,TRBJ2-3,CASRRLAGATVTQYF,TGTGCCAGCCGCAGACTAGCGGGAGCCACAGTTACGCAGTATTTT
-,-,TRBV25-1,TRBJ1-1,CATKDGGARGTEAFF,TGTGCCACTAAAGACGGGGGGGCGAGAGGGACTGAAGCTTTCTTT
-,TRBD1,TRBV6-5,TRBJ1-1,CASSYSRDRGQIEAFF,TGTGCCAGCAGTTACTCCCGGGACAGGGGCCAGATTGAAGCTTTCTTT
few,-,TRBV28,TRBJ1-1,CASSPALTWVAFF,TGTGCCAGCAGCCCTGCCTTGACCTGGGTAGCTTTCTTT
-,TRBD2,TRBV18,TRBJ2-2,CASSPGIAGVNTGELFF,TGTGCCAGCTCACCCGGGATAGCGGGAGTGAACACCGGGGAGCTGTTTTTT
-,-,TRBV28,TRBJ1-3,CASSLTGRGNTIYF,TGTGCCAGCAGTTTGACAGGTCGTGGAAACACCATATATTTT
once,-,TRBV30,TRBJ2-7,CAWTKVREQYF,TGTGCCTGGACCAAGGTACGCGAGCAGTACTTC
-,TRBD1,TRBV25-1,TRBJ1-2,CASSEWTGDGYTF,TGTGCCAGCAGTGAGTGGACAGGGGATGGCTACACCTTC
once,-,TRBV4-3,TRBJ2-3,CASSQESTDTQYF,TGCGCCAGCAGCCAAGAGAGCACAGATACGCAGTATTTT
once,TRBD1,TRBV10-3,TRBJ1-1,CAITPGGQPNTEAFF,TGTGCCATCACTCCAGGGGGACAGCCGAACACTGAAGCTTTCTTT
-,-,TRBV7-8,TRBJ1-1,CASSSSSGNTEAFF,TGTGCCAGCAGCTCAAGTAGCGGGAACACTGAAGCTTTCTTT
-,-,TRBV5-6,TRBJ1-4,CASSLIGAGVTTNEKLFF,TGTGCCAGCAGCTTGATCGGGGCAGGGGTGACAACTAATGAAAAACTGTTTTTT
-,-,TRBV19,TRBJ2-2,CASQRQSGTGELFF,TGTGCCAGTCAAAGACAGTCCGGTACCGGGGAGCTGTTTTTT
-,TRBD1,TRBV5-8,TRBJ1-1,CASSLWQGDTEAFF,TGTGCCAGCAGCTTGTGGCAGGGGGACACTGAAGCTTTCTTT
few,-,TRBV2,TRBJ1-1,CASSDRVSDTEAFF,TGTGCCAGCAGTGATCGGGTGTCGGACACTGAAGCTTTCTTT
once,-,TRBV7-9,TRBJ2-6,CASSPRPGANVLTF,TGTGCCAGCAGCCCCCGACCTGGGGCCAACGTCCTGACTTTC
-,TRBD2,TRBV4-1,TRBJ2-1,CASSQFLGLAGTYNEQFF,TGCGCCAGCAGCCAATTTTTAGGACTAGCGGGAACCTACAATGAGCAGTTCTTC
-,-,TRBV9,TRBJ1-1,CASSVQRQVDTEAFF,TGTGCCAGCAGCGTCCAGCGACAGGTCGACACTGAAGCTTTCTTT
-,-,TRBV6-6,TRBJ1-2,CASSPYVGGRDGYTF,TGTGCCAGCAGCCCCTACGTGGGGGGGAGGGATGGCTACACCTTC
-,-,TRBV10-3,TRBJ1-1,CAISPSRGGNTEAFF,TGTGCCATCAGCCCTTCCCGTGGAGGGAACACTGAAGCTTTCTTT
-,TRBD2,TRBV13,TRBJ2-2,CASSPRLAGVGGELFF,TGTGCCAGCAGCCCCAGACTAGCGGGAGTGGGCGGGGAGCTGTTTTTT
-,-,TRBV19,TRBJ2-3,CASSLPNGDTQYF,TGTGCCAGTAGTCTACCCAACGGCGATACGCAGTATTTT
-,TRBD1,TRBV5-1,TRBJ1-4,CASKRTGGTTNEKLFF,TGCGCCAGCAAGAGGACAGGGGGCACAACTAATGAAAAACTGTTTTTT
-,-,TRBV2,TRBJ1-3,CASSSQRGSSGNTIYF,TGTGCCAGCAGTAGCCAGCGGGGGAGCTCTGGAAACACCATATATTTT